The T cell receptor beta chain described here comes from a study of T cell responses to AZD1222 COVID-19 vaccine. This table comes from immunoSEQ multiplex PCR, and its TCRdb copy is limited to in-frame clones, with some not included. This sample has around 94,000 clones, with about 85% found just once. Germline trimming cut 6 bases from V and 6 bases from J; bases unmatched to any gene: 13. The CDR3 is 17 amino acids. The germline V gene encodes CDR1 MDHEN and CDR2 SYDVKM. The receptor's source is an adult who received the AZD1222 COVID-19 vaccine. The specimen was peripheral blood, collected 28 days after the second AZD1222 dose. This sequence joins TRBV28 and TRBJ2-1, with 11 bases lining up with TRBD2. CDR3 nucleotide sequence: TGTGCCAGCAGATCCCTACTATCTAGCGGGAGGATCAATGAGCAGTTCTTC. Protein product: CASRSLLSSGRINEQFF.